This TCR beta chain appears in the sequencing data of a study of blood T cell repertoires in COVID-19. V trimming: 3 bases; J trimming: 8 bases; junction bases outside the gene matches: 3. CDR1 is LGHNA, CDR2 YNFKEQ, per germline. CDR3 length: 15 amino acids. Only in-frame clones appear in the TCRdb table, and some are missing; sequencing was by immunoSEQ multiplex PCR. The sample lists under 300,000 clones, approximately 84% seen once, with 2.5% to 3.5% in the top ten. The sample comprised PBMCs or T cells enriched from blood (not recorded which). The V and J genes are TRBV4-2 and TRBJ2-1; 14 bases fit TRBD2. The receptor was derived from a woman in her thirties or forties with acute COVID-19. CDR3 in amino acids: CASSQGLAGAYEQFF. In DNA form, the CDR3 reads TGTGCCAGCAGCCAGGGACTAGCGGGAGCTTATGAGCAGTTCTTC.